This is a list of T cell receptor beta chains from one sample in a study of blood T cell repertoires in COVID-19. Clones were read by immunoSEQ multiplex PCR, and TCRdb kept only the in-frame ones, dropping some. The sample records hundreds of thousands of clones, 70% to 90% being singletons. Input material: PBMCs or T cells enriched from blood (not recorded which). Every receptor here comes from a middle-aged man who had been exposed to COVID-19. CDR3s leave out the opening cysteine and the closing phenylalanine or tryptophan. Each record gives: V gene, J gene, CDR3 protein.

v_gene: TRBV6-5; j_gene: TRBJ1-2; CDR3aa: ASSQMTGVAYGYT
v_gene: TRBV9; j_gene: TRBJ1-3; CDR3aa: ASSVKDRGIAGNTIY
v_gene: TRBV5-1; j_gene: TRBJ2-3; CDR3aa: ASSPGLAGASTDTQY
v_gene: TRBV18; j_gene: TRBJ1-2; CDR3aa: ASSPGTGTLYGYT
v_gene: TRBV29-1; j_gene: TRBJ1-2; CDR3aa: SVGQGANYGYT
v_gene: TRBV4-2; j_gene: TRBJ2-1; CDR3aa: ASSQDSASRNEQF
v_gene: TRBV28; j_gene: TRBJ1-3; CDR3aa: ASVGTGLFFSGNTIY
v_gene: TRBV25-1; j_gene: TRBJ2-1; CDR3aa: ASIATDGEAYNEQF
v_gene: TRBV5-1; j_gene: TRBJ2-5; CDR3aa: ASSLWGTGEQETQY
v_gene: TRBV5-1; j_gene: TRBJ1-1; CDR3aa: ASSPGTWVWEAF
v_gene: TRBV5-6; j_gene: TRBJ1-2; CDR3aa: ASSPPTGQGNYGYT
v_gene: TRBV7-8; j_gene: TRBJ2-2; CDR3aa: ASSRDSYTGELF
v_gene: TRBV28; j_gene: TRBJ1-3; CDR3aa: ASSPTGAGNTIY
v_gene: TRBV7-2; j_gene: TRBJ1-6; CDR3aa: ASSLAGTGRNSPLH
v_gene: TRBV7-8; j_gene: TRBJ1-5; CDR3aa: ASSIRQGQPQH
v_gene: TRBV5-1; j_gene: TRBJ1-1; CDR3aa: ASSSTGGAKEAF
v_gene: TRBV9; j_gene: TRBJ2-1; CDR3aa: ASQPGGRSYNEQF
v_gene: TRBV28; j_gene: TRBJ2-1; CDR3aa: ASTGGVPSSYNEQF
v_gene: TRBV7-9; j_gene: TRBJ2-7; CDR3aa: ASSRQAGTGAYEQY
v_gene: TRBV30; j_gene: TRBJ1-6; CDR3aa: AWSSSGTLH
v_gene: TRBV27; j_gene: TRBJ2-1; CDR3aa: ASNGRALNEQF
v_gene: TRBV7-9; j_gene: TRBJ1-2; CDR3aa: ASSFAGGSNYGYT
v_gene: TRBV9; j_gene: TRBJ2-7; CDR3aa: ASSVTGDSYEQY
v_gene: TRBV4-2; j_gene: TRBJ1-1; CDR3aa: ASSQDAYRGRLNTEAF
v_gene: TRBV4-1; j_gene: TRBJ2-4; CDR3aa: ASSQDPSGGYIQY
v_gene: TRBV11-2; j_gene: TRBJ1-6; CDR3aa: ASSLVGTGVGYNSPLH
v_gene: TRBV11-3; j_gene: TRBJ2-2; CDR3aa: ASSPREGRTGELF
v_gene: TRBV9; j_gene: TRBJ1-6; CDR3aa: ASSAQGRSDSPLH
v_gene: TRBV24-1; j_gene: TRBJ2-2; CDR3aa: ATSATGYGGELF
v_gene: TRBV6-4; j_gene: TRBJ1-1; CDR3aa: ASSDQRGTEAF
v_gene: TRBV7-9; j_gene: TRBJ2-6; CDR3aa: ASSLALSSGANVLT
v_gene: TRBV7-9; j_gene: TRBJ1-1; CDR3aa: ASSRMEGTEAF
v_gene: TRBV28; j_gene: TRBJ2-7; CDR3aa: ASRLTGTYEQY
v_gene: TRBV28; j_gene: TRBJ1-1; CDR3aa: ASSFHGGMNTEAF
v_gene: TRBV28; j_gene: TRBJ2-7; CDR3aa: ASTYGELNREQY
v_gene: TRBV9; j_gene: TRBJ1-2; CDR3aa: ASSVVIGRGYT
v_gene: TRBV5-4; j_gene: TRBJ1-3; CDR3aa: ASSLGQYSSGNTIY
v_gene: TRBV28; j_gene: TRBJ1-2; CDR3aa: AVQANSYGYT
v_gene: TRBV28; j_gene: TRBJ1-5; CDR3aa: ASSSETGVNQPQH
v_gene: TRBV7-3; j_gene: TRBJ2-3; CDR3aa: ASSKSGGATDTQY
v_gene: TRBV3-1/TRBV3-2; j_gene: TRBJ1-5; CDR3aa: ASSQDPRDNQPQH
v_gene: TRBV11-2; j_gene: TRBJ2-1; CDR3aa: ASSLVSRGGYNEQF
v_gene: TRBV12-5; j_gene: TRBJ2-1; CDR3aa: ASGFRDTYYNEQF
v_gene: TRBV5-1; j_gene: TRBJ1-4; CDR3aa: ASSMTGPEDEKLF
v_gene: TRBV28; j_gene: TRBJ1-5; CDR3aa: ASSSPGQGFRLAQH
v_gene: TRBV4-2; j_gene: TRBJ1-2; CDR3aa: ARVRQGTRSGYT
v_gene: TRBV7-9; j_gene: TRBJ1-5; CDR3aa: ASSLISGGQDDQPQH
v_gene: TRBV5-1; j_gene: TRBJ2-5; CDR3aa: ASSSYPGAWETQY
v_gene: TRBV11-3; j_gene: TRBJ2-3; CDR3aa: ASSAGLVATDTQY
v_gene: TRBV12-3/TRBV12-4; j_gene: TRBJ1-5; CDR3aa: ASSLAPDQPQH
v_gene: TRBV2; j_gene: TRBJ2-1; CDR3aa: ASSVRGPYNEQF
v_gene: TRBV18; j_gene: TRBJ1-5; CDR3aa: ASSTGSNQPQH
v_gene: TRBV12-5; j_gene: TRBJ2-5; CDR3aa: ASGPSQQVGETQY
v_gene: TRBV25-1; j_gene: TRBJ1-4; CDR3aa: ASSSHPGQTTNEKLF